This record covers a single TCR beta chain. The antigen is unknown. Germline is not matched at one junction end, which may reflect a read error. This entry comes from a study of CD8+CD57+ T cells in acquired aplastic anemia. As for the study in general: Recorded DNA amounts for sorted CD4+ and CD8+ cells had an average of about 3 ug. Study-level results: Patients versus controls showed no significant CD8+ Simpson's diversity difference.

This CDR3 is 14 amino acids long. Per germline, CDR1 SGHRS and CDR2 YFSETQ. CDR3 and TCR beta VDJ profiling relied on a genomic DNA template. MiXCR was run by TCRdb on the reads, yielding one entry per CDR3 protein. The sample holds some 170,000 distinct CDR3 sequences, over 55% seen once. CD8+CD57+ cell expansion had been shown by flow cytometry in patients chosen for sequencing. Therapy had not been given to patients before blood sampling. The sequencing input was sorted CD4+, CD8+, or CD8+CD57+ T cells (not recorded which) from PBMCs. The sequence was obtained from a human donor with aplastic anemia. The rearrangement links TRBV5-1 to TRBJ2-5; D is possibly TRBD1 (5 bases). The CDR3: CASSFRTSRPAQYF. CDR3 in DNA: TGTGCCAGCAGCTTTCGGACATCGAGACCGGCACAGTACTTC.